Presented here are 18 T cell receptor beta chains from one specimen sequenced in a study of molecular identifiers for immune sequencing clone quantification. From the PCR reads, TCRdb called clonotypes with MiXCR, one entry per CDR3 protein. The sample has fewer than 100,000 distinct CDR3 sequences, around 23% seen once. Sequenced material: naive CD8+ T cells from blood, with Jurkat cell RNA spiked in. Described subset: FACS-sorted CD8+CD4-CCR7+CD45RA+ naive T cells. Source of these receptors: a human donor in good health. Some libraries in this study had Jurkat cell RNA spiked in.

In this sample, this clonotype turned up a few times. This chain uses TRBV7-6 with TRBJ2-3; D may be TRBD1 (5 bases). The V gene's germline CDR1 is SGHVS and CDR2 FNYEAQ. The ends were cut back, 8 bases at V and 0 bases at J, with 21 bases in the middle. The CDR3 has 17 residues. The CDR3 DNA reads as TGTGCCAGCGCCCCAGGGCGAGATTTTTCTAGCACAGATACGCAGTATTTT. Translated, it gives CASAPGRDFSSTDTQYF.

This clonotype has ten or more counts. The chain combines TRBV20-1 with TRBJ2-2, with unresolved D. The CDR3 is 12 residues long. Trimming pared 3 bases from V and 7 bases from J, leaving 9 bases between. Looked up from germline, CDR1 is DFQATT and CDR2 is SNEGSKA (reference sequence). CDR3 amino acids: CSARSSVGELFF. The CDR3 DNA reads TGCAGTGCTAGGTCGTCAGTCGGGGAGCTGTTTTTT.

The chain links TRBV6-5 to TRBJ2-2; D may be TRBD1 (6 bases). The CDR3 spans 16 residues. The germline V gene encodes CDR1 MNHEY and CDR2 SVGAGI. V lost 0 bases, J lost 3 bases, and 11 bases lay in between. DNA of the CDR3: TGTGCCAGCAGTTACTCGATCAGGGGAGACACCGGGGAGCTGTTTTTT. Its protein is CASSYSIRGDTGELFF.

The rearrangement uses TRBV7-9 and TRBJ2-7, with D maybe TRBD2 (6 bases). V lost 4 bases and J 2 bases, leaving 30 bases between the germline ends. The germline CDR1 and CDR2 sequences are SEHNR and FQNEAQ (reference sequence). This CDR3 spans 20 amino acids. CDR3 region: CASSSRGLANTHSFTYEQYF. DNA of the CDR3: TGTGCCAGCAGCTCTCGGGGACTGGCGAACACTCACTCCTTCACCTACGAGCAGTACTTC.

This clonotype was seen a handful of times. The chain employs TRBV9 and TRBJ2-3; 9 bases are shared with TRBD1. The germline CDR1 and CDR2 sequences are SGDLS and YYNGEE. The ends lost 4 bases at V and 3 bases at J; junction bases unmatched: 3. The CDR3 runs 14 residues. The DNA for the CDR3 is TGTGCCAGCAGCAGGGACAGGGATACAGATACGCAGTATTTT. The encoded protein is CASSRDRDTDTQYF.

This clonotype was observed at least ten times. This rearrangement joins TRBV2 to TRBJ2-7; 10 nucleotides line up with TRBD2. Germline V gene data show CDR1 as SNHLY and CDR2 as FYNNEI. The CDR3 covers 15 residues. Unmatched junction bases numbered 4, after V lost 3 bases and J lost 2 bases. The CDR3: CASSDRTSGTYEQYF. As DNA, the CDR3 is TGTGCCAGCAGTGATAGGACTAGCGGAACCTACGAGCAGTACTTC.

Comments on this clonotype: The conserved phenylalanine or tryptophan is not found at the CDR3 terminus, so this likely reflects a read error. V usage is TRBV5-3 and J usage is TRBJ2-7; D might be TRBD2 (5 bases). TRBV5-3 falls under the ORF class, with uncertain function. The CDR3 totals 11 residues. The V end lost 8 bases, the J end lost 6 bases, and 12 bases lay between the germline ends. This chain's CDR3 is CASSQLGEQYL. CDR3 DNA sequence: TGTGCCAGCAGCCAACTAGGCGAGCAGTACCTC.

This clonotype was seen at least ten times. The V and J genes are TRBV12-3 or TRBV12-4 and TRBJ1-5, with D unresolved. The V gene lost 3 bases and the J gene lost 8 bases, with 8 bases spanning the gap. The CDR3 is made up of 12 amino acids. The CDR3 loop reads CASSLAMEPQHF. The DNA for the CDR3 is TGTGCCAGCAGTTTGGCAATGGAGCCCCAGCATTTT.

This clonotype was detected many times. V and J are TRBV7-9 and TRBJ2-3, with D tentatively TRBD2 (5 bases). CDR1 and CDR2 (germline): SEHNR, FQNEAQ (reference sequence). With 4 bases removed from V and 4 bases from J, the gap between germline ends came to 12 bases. The CDR3 covers 14 residues. The CDR3 sequence is CASSSRGGSDTQYF. Written as DNA, the CDR3 is TGTGCCAGCAGCTCACGGGGTGGGTCAGATACGCAGTATTTT. The full variable domain, rest sourced from reference TRBV7-9 and TRBJ2-3, is DTGVSQNPRHKITKRGQNVTFRCDPISEHNRLYWYRQTLGQGPEFLTYFQNEAQLEKSRLLSDRFSAERPKGSFSTLEIQRTEQGDSAMYLCASSSRGGSDTQYFGPGTRLTVL.

Many counts were recorded for this clonotype. This rearrangement joins TRBV27 to TRBJ1-3, with D perhaps TRBD1 (5 bases). Germline V gene lookup returns CDR1 MNHEY and CDR2 SMNVEV (reference sequence). The V and J ends lost 4 bases and 2 bases respectively, with 12 bases between them. The CDR3 sequence is 15 residues long. The CDR3 nucleotides read TGTGCCAGCAGTTCCGCAGGGTCGGCTGGAAACACCATATATTTT. It codes for CASSSAGSAGNTIYF.

This clonotype occurred a few times. The rearrangement joins TRBV11-2 to TRBJ2-7; 11 bases line up with TRBD1. The CDR3 length is 14 residues. J lost 4 bases, V lost 5 bases, and 4 bases had no gene match. The germline gives CDR1 SGHAT, CDR2 FQNNGV. DNA for the CDR3: TGTGCCAGCAGCGTCGGACAGGGGGCGTACGAGCAGTACTTC. Translated, it gives CASSVGQGAYEQYF.

This clonotype was observed at least ten times. V is TRBV3-1 and J is TRBJ2-7; D is perhaps TRBD2 (5 bases). The CDR3 has 15 amino acids. From germline, CDR1 is LGHDT and CDR2 YNNKEL (reference sequence). Trimming took 0 bases from V and 9 from J, leaving 18 bases between them. CDR3 DNA: TGTGCCAGCAGCCAAGATGAAGGACTGCTCAACGTGCAGTACTTC. As protein: CASSQDEGLLNVQYF.

This clonotype has a handful of counts. The chain carries TRBV7-6 and TRBJ2-4; 11 positions match TRBD2. The germline V gene encodes CDR1 SGHVS and CDR2 FNYEAQ. The CDR3 spans 20 residues. Trimming took 1 base from V and 2 from J; bases not matched to a gene: 13. The CDR3 DNA is TGTGCCAGCAGCTTAGAGGGAATAGCGGGGGGGCTTTGGACCAAAAACATTCAGTACTTC. As protein: CASSLEGIAGGLWTKNIQYF.

The chain combines TRBV3-1 with TRBJ1-1; D unresolved. V shed 1 base and J shed 3 bases, with 3 bases lying between them. The CDR3 length is 12 residues. From germline, CDR1 is LGHDT and CDR2 YNNKEL (reference sequence). In DNA form, the CDR3 reads TGTGCCAGCAGCCAAGCTTACACTGAAGCTTTCTTT. Encoded protein: CASSQAYTEAFF.

A few counts support this clonotype. The chain is built from TRBV12-3 or TRBV12-4 and TRBJ2-1, with D uncertain. Trimming left V 5 bases short and J 4 bases short, with 6 bases between. CDR3 length: 12 amino acids. The CDR3 sequence: CASSDEYNEQFF. The CDR3, as DNA: TGTGCCAGCAGTGACGAGTACAATGAGCAGTTCTTC.

This clonotype occurred a few times. The rearrangement uses TRBV19 and TRBJ2-2; D unclear. Germline loops: CDR1 LNHDA, CDR2 SQIVND (reference sequence). The CDR3 is 13 amino acids. V lost 11 bases to trimming and J lost 4 bases, with 14 bases between them. CDR3 bases: TGTGCCTCTTACGCGGCTATCACCGGGGAGCTGTTTTTT. As protein: CASYAAITGELFF. Full variable domain (remainder filled in from reference TRBV19 and TRBJ2-2): DGGITQSPKYLFRKEGQNVTLSCEQNLNHDAMYWYRQDPGQGLRLIYYSQIVNDFQKGDIAEGYSVSREKKESFPLTVTSAQKNPTAFYLCASYAAITGELFFGEGSRLTVL.

The chain links TRBV4-1 to TRBJ2-1, with a possible D match to TRBD1 (5 bases). Germline assignment: CDR1 MGHRA and CDR2 YSYEKL. The CDR3 spans 18 residues. With 1 base removed from V and 6 bases from J, the gap between germline ends came to 22 bases. The CDR3 region is CASSQVPLDSLSINEQFF. The CDR3 DNA reads as TGCGCCAGCAGCCAAGTTCCACTCGACAGCCTATCGATCAATGAGCAGTTCTTC.

In its sample, this clonotype was seen a few times. The rearrangement uses TRBV4-1 and TRBJ2-1, with 8 bases lining up with TRBD2. CDR1 and CDR2 (germline): MGHRA, YSYEKL. V gave up 1 base and J gave up 7 bases; unmatched junction bases: 9. This CDR3 is built from 16 residues. The CDR3 region is CASSQAPGLASNEQFF. The CDR3 DNA reads as TGCGCCAGCAGCCAAGCCCCAGGACTAGCAAGTAATGAGCAGTTCTTC.